A single T cell receptor beta chain is shown here with its context. What antigen it recognizes has not been identified. The sample holds no much larger clone one base away, and base qualities are not on file. Genomic DNA was extracted from sorted cells for sequencing of the TCRbeta CDR3 region. The immunoSEQ Assay was used for sequencing of TCRbeta CDR3 regions. TCRdb re-hosts the immuneACCESS table, in-frame sequences only. Its copies lack some clones; in the studies checked, an unresolved V gene accounts for under half of them, and the cause for the rest is not known. Counted in this sample were nearly 45,000 clones; about 80% of them appeared once. 15% of the sample is held by the ten biggest clonotypes. This sample is drawn from a study of OX40 agonist ivuxolimab in advanced cancers. About the investigation overall: Ivuxolimab was an agonistic, fully human IgG2 monoclonal antibody directed against OX40 (CD134), a costimulatory receptor. The paper reports the monotherapy dose-escalation portion (N of about 50 patients) of the phase I ivuxolimab trial. The dose-escalation cohort was roughly 83% male with a mean age of 60 years, ranging from roughly 23 to 85. Peripheral TCRbeta sequencing was intended to test whether TCR sequence diversity was altered and clonal T-cell expansion was caused by ivuxolimab. Among the roughly 50 dose-escalation patients, 19 had hepatocellular carcinoma, approximately 15 melanoma, 9 renal cell carcinoma and 9 head and neck cancer. Prior anti-PD-1, anti-PD-L1 or anti-CTLA-4 therapy was permitted, and checkpoint inhibitors had been received by roughly two fifths of dose-escalation patients. Intravenous ivuxolimab was administered to patients every 2 weeks at six dose levels: 0.01, 0.1, 0.3, 1.5, 3 and 10 mg/kg. Partial responses occurred in three dose-escalation patients, of whom one had hepatocellular carcinoma and two had cutaneous melanoma.

The trial excluded patients who had a history of autoimmune disease or who were on systemic immunosuppression. Peripheral blood for TCR sequencing was drawn from every dose cohort at baseline, at cycle 4 day 1 and at cycle 7 day 1. Samples came from an open-label, multicenter, first-in-human phase I dose-escalation trial of ivuxolimab. Adults with locally advanced or metastatic melanoma, renal cell carcinoma, hepatocellular carcinoma or head and neck squamous cell carcinoma were enrolled in the trial. Before TCR sequencing, CD4+ and CD8+ T cells were separately sorted from peripheral blood. V is clipped by 3 bases and J by 2 bases, and the sequence between their germline boundaries is 10 bases long. CDR1 LNHDA and CDR2 SQIVND are derived from the germline V gene (reference sequence). The CDR3, cysteine through phenylalanine, is 14 amino acids long. Left in the record is the CDR3 DNA by itself, 42 bases read in frame from the first base.

General conclusions and limits of the study: The antigen specificity of the clonally expanded peripheral T cells was not determined. Low levels of normalized T-cell clonal expansion were also shown by some nonresponding patients. At doses of 0.1 to 3.0 mg/kg, clonal expansion of both CD4+ and CD8+ T cells in blood was seen between baseline and week 6. On average, CD8+ T cells showed more expanded clones than CD4+ T cells after ivuxolimab. In the 0.1-3.0 mg/kg groups, partial responders were among the patients with the lowest normalized peripheral clonal expansion, particularly in CD8+ T cells.

The V and J segments used are TRBV19 and TRBJ2-5; no confident D gene assignment can be made. The receptor's source is an adult with an advanced solid tumor such as melanoma, head and neck, liver or kidney cancer. The sample in question was CD4+ or CD8+ T cells sorted from blood, obtained in a trial of the OX40 agonist ivuxolimab. The bases are TGTGCCAGTAGTATCGGACGGTCACAAGAGACCCAGTACTTC. It translates as CASSIGRSQETQYF.